The next 11 T cell receptor beta chains were all read from a single sample in a study of type 1 regulatory T cells. TCRdb ran MiXCR on the reads and lists one entry per CDR3 protein. Seen here are approximately 45,000 distinct CDR3 sequences, 9% to 15% observed once, and the top ten hold around 8%. No antigen has been assigned to these receptors. Specimen: cultured non-Tr1 T cells, either the whole culture or a sorted T cell fraction (not recorded which). These TCRs come from a human donor in good health.

This clonotype was found many times. The J gene is TRBJ2-6, the V gene TRBV6-6; 8 bases match TRBD1. With 4 bases clipped from V and 4 bases from J, the junction kept 6 bases outside the gene matches. Germline CDR1 reads MNHNY; CDR2 reads SVGAGI (reference sequence). The CDR3 spans 16 residues. The CDR3 nucleotides are TGTGCCAGCAGTTCCCGGACAGGGAGAGGGGCCAACGTCCTGACTTTC. Translating it yields CASSSRTGRGANVLTF.

At least ten counts were recorded for this clonotype. V and J are TRBV15 and TRBJ2-1; 10 positions match TRBD2. Unmatched junction bases numbered 1, after V lost 6 bases and J lost 2 bases. The CDR3 runs 14 residues. Germline CDR1 and CDR2: LNHNV and YYDKDF (reference sequence). The CDR3 DNA is TGTGCCACCAGGCTAGCGGGGGCCTACAATGAGCAGTTCTTC. Encoded protein: CATRLAGAYNEQFF.

In its sample, this clonotype was seen a few times. V is TRBV6-5 and J is TRBJ1-4, with D possibly matching TRBD1 (6 bases). CDR3 length: 15 residues. The germline gives CDR1 MNHEY, CDR2 SVGAGI. Trimming pared 6 bases from V and 2 bases from J, leaving 13 bases between. CDR3 loop: CASSRGGSTNEKLFF. Here the CDR3 DNA reads TGTGCCAGCAGCCGAGGGGGTTCTACTAATGAAAAACTGTTTTTT.

The chain combines TRBV20-1 with TRBJ2-5; 7 bases line up with TRBD1. The V gene end was trimmed by 3 bases and the J gene end by 2 bases; junction bases not matched to a gene: 3. The CDR3 has 13 amino acids. CDR1 and CDR2 (germline): DFQATT, SNEGSKA (reference sequence). CDR3 coding DNA: TGCAGTGCTAGCCGGACAGGTCAAGAGACCCAGTACTTC. It yields the protein CSASRTGQETQYF.

The chain joins TRBV6-2 or TRBV6-3 to TRBJ2-7; D uncertain. The CDR3 spans 13 residues. The V gene lost 6 bases and the J gene lost 0 bases, with 9 bases spanning the gap. From germline, CDR1 is MNHEY and CDR2 SVGEGT. CDR3 loop: CASSVYSSYEQYF. For the CDR3, the DNA is TGTGCCAGCAGCGTTTACTCCTCCTACGAGCAGTACTTC.

This clonotype was seen repeatedly, ten times or more. V gene TRBV20-1 combines with J gene TRBJ1-1; D possibly corresponds to TRBD1 (6 bases). Trimming took off 6 bases at V and 3 bases at J, with 17 bases between the two ends. The CDR3 contains 14 residues. Germline CDR1 is DFQATT and CDR2 is SNEGSKA (reference sequence). This CDR3 reads CSASYPPGDTEAFF. DNA for the CDR3: TGCAGTGCCTCCTATCCTCCAGGGGACACTGAAGCTTTCTTT.

This clonotype was observed many times. The chain is built from TRBV5-8 and TRBJ1-4, with D possibly matching TRBD1 (6 bases). Germline CDR1 and CDR2: SGHTS and YDEGEE. Trimming took off 4 bases at V and 5 bases at J, with 15 bases between the two ends. This CDR3 spans 15 amino acids. CDR3 in DNA: TGTGCCAGCAGCCTGGGGGGGGCCACGAATGAAAAACTGTTTTTT. This translates into CASSLGGATNEKLFF.

Only a few counts were recorded for this clonotype. This rearrangement joins TRBV27 to TRBJ2-7; D possibly corresponds to TRBD1 (6 bases). Germline V gives CDR1 MNHEY, CDR2 SMNVEV (reference sequence). V gave up 4 bases and J gave up 1 base, with 14 bases separating them. The CDR3 is 15 residues long. CDR3 DNA: TGTGCCAGCAGTTCCGGACAGACCCTATCCTACGAGCAGTACTTC. Amino acid sequence: CASSSGQTLSYEQYF.

This clonotype was seen many times. This rearrangement joins TRBV19 to TRBJ1-1; D is unresolved. Germline CDR1 LNHDA, CDR2 SQIVND (reference sequence). Between the trimmed V and J ends, which lost 3 bases and 9 bases, there was a span of 17 bases. CDR3 length: 14 residues. CDR3 sequence: CASSIEAAGIKAFF. The CDR3 bases are TGTGCCAGTAGTATTGAGGCAGCTGGCATTAAAGCTTTCTTT.

This clonotype was recorded a few times. The chain has TRBV7-2 and TRBJ2-7; D is unclear. Germline V gives CDR1 SGHTA, CDR2 FQGNSA. The CDR3 sequence is 15 residues long. V lost 2 bases, J lost 6 bases, and 17 bases lay in between. This CDR3 is CASSLQLGGPREQYF. The CDR3 DNA reads as TGTGCCAGCAGCTTACAGCTAGGTGGGCCCCGCGAGCAGTACTTC.

The chain has TRBV28 and TRBJ2-4; 7 bases map to TRBD1. Per the germline V gene, CDR1 is MDHEN and CDR2 is SYDVKM. Losses at the gene ends were 5 bases for V and 4 bases for J; bases not matched to a gene: 8. There are 15 residues in the CDR3. CDR3 loop: CASSPPGTEKNIQYF. Here the CDR3 DNA reads TGTGCCAGCAGTCCGCCAGGGACAGAGAAAAACATTCAGTACTTC.